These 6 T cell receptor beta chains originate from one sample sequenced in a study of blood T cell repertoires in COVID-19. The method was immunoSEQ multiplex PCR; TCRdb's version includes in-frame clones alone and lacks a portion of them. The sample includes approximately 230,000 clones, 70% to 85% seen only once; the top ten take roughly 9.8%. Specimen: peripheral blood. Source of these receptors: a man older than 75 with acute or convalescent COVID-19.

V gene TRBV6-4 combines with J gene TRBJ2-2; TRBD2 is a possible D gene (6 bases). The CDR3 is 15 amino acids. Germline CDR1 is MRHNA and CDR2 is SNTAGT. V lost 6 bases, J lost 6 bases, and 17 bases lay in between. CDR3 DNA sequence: TGTGCCAGCAGCACCGGGAAGGGAGGTGCCGGGGAGCTGTTTTTT. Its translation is CASSTGKGGAGELFF.

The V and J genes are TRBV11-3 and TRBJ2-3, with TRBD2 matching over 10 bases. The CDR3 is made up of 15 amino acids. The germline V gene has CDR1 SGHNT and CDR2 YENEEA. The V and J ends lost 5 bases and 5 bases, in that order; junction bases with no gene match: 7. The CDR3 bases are TGTGCCAGCAGCCCGAGCGGGAGGGTGGAAGATACGCAGTATTTT. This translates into CASSPSGRVEDTQYF. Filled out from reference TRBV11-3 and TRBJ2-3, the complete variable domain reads EAGVVQSPRYKIIEKKQPVAFWCNPISGHNTLYWYLQNLGQGPELLIRYENEEAVDDSQLPKDRFSAERLKGVDSTLKIQPAELGDSAVYLCASSPSGRVEDTQYFGPGTRLTVL.

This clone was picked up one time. The CDR3 bases are TGTGCCAGCAGTAAAGGGGGATTAGGGGTTATTAATCCCTCCTACGAGCAGTACTTC. Translation: CASSKGGLGVINPSYEQYF. This chain uses TRBV6-1 with TRBJ2-7; D perhaps matches TRBD1 (6 bases). This CDR3 is built from 19 residues. With 5 bases removed from V and 0 bases from J, the gap between germline ends came to 26 bases. The germline gives CDR1 MNHNS, CDR2 SASEGT.

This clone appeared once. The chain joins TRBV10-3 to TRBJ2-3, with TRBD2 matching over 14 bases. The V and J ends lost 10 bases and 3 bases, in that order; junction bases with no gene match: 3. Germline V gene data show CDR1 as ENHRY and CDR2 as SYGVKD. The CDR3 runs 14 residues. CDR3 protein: CATGTSGGTDTQYF. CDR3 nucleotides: TGTGCCACCGGGACTAGCGGGGGTACAGATACGCAGTATTTT.

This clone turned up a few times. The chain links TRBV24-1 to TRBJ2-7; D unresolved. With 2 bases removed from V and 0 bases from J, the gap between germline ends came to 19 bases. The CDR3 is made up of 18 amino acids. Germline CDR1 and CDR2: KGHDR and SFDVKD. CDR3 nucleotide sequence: TGTGCCACCAGTGATTCCTTTGTAGATCGCGGTTTCTCCTACGAGCAGTACTTC. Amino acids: CATSDSFVDRGFSYEQYF.

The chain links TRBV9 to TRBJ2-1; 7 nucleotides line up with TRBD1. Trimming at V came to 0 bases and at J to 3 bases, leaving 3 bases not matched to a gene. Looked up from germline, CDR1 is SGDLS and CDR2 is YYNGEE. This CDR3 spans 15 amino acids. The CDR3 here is CASSVGQGDYNEQFF. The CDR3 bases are TGTGCCAGCAGCGTAGGGCAGGGGGACTACAATGAGCAGTTCTTC.